This passage covers 13 T cell receptor beta chains from one sample sequenced in a study of cytomegalovirus exposure and HLA in healthy donors. The PCR employed 60 Vbeta primers together with 13 Jbeta primers. This table comes from immunoSEQ multiplex PCR, and its TCRdb copy is limited to in-frame clones, with some not included. The sample table sets out roughly 120,000 clones. The specimen was PBMCs. Receptors originate from a man in his late teens or twenties in good health and CMV-seronegative.

The chain links TRBV4-1 to TRBJ1-1; no reliable D call. The CDR3 contains 14 residues. Germline assignment: CDR1 MGHRA and CDR2 YSYEKL. V lost 3 bases to trimming and J lost 3 bases, with 11 bases between them. CDR3 in amino acids: CASSQTPGDTEAFF. The CDR3 nucleotides read TGCGCCAGCAGCCAGACACCCGGGGACACTGAAGCTTTCTTT.

This chain links TRBV6-1 with TRBJ1-5, with D possibly being TRBD1 (6 bases). The V and J ends lost 2 bases and 0 bases respectively, with 11 bases between them. Germline CDR1 is MNHNS and CDR2 is SASEGT. The CDR3 has 16 residues. CDR3 loop: CASSESSRGSNQPQHF. In DNA form, the CDR3 reads TGTGCCAGCAGTGAATCCAGCAGGGGTAGCAATCAGCCCCAGCATTTT.

The V and J genes are TRBV7-9 and TRBJ2-5; 7 bases align to TRBD1. The CDR3 consists of 16 residues. Germline V CDR1 and CDR2: SEHNR, FQNEAQ (reference sequence). The V gene end was trimmed by 4 bases and the J gene end by 1 base; junction bases not matched to a gene: 9. CDR3 nucleotide sequence: TGTGCCAGCAGCTATAATCCAGGGACAGCCCAAGAGACCCAGTACTTC. Translated, it gives CASSYNPGTAQETQYF.

The genes are TRBV5-6 and TRBJ2-7; D possibly corresponds to TRBD2 (6 bases). The CDR3 has 14 amino acids. In germline, CDR1 is SGHDT, CDR2 YYEEEE. Between the trimmed V and J ends, which lost 5 bases and 5 bases, there was a span of 17 bases. CDR3 nucleotide sequence: TGTGCCAGCAGGAGGCGCGGGGTAGCCCACGAGCAGTACTTC. Amino acid sequence: CASRRRGVAHEQYF.

This chain connects TRBV7-9 to TRBJ2-3; D uncertain. V was cut by 5 bases and J by 4 bases, with 4 bases left in between. Germline CDR1 is SEHNR and CDR2 is FQNEAQ (reference sequence). This CDR3 spans 11 amino acids. The CDR3 coding sequence is TGTGCCAGCAGCCCCGCAGATACGCAGTATTTT. It is translated as CASSPADTQYF. The full variable domain, completed using reference TRBV7-9 and TRBJ2-3, is DTGVSQNPRHKITKRGQNVTFRCDPISEHNRLYWYRQTLGQGPEFLTYFQNEAQLEKSRLLSDRFSAERPKGSFSTLEIQRTEQGDSAMYLCASSPADTQYFGPGTRLTVL.

The rearrangement joins TRBV6-5 to TRBJ2-4; 7 bases align to TRBD1. This CDR3 is 14 amino acids long. J gave up 6 bases and V 6 bases, and 8 bases lay outside the gene matches. Looked up from germline, CDR1 is MNHEY and CDR2 is SVGAGI. Here the CDR3 DNA reads TGTGCCAGCAGCCAGGACAGGACGAGAAACATTCAGTACTTC. Protein: CASSQDRTRNIQYF.

The chain employs TRBV19 and TRBJ2-6; TRBD1 might be the D (5 bases). In germline, CDR1 is LNHDA, CDR2 SQIVND (reference sequence). The CDR3 consists of 16 residues. V was cut by 6 bases and J by 0 bases, with 12 bases left in between. In nucleotides, the CDR3 is TGTGCCAGTAGCTTGACAGAGCCCTCTGGGGCCAACGTCCTGACTTTC. It translates to CASSLTEPSGANVLTF. Based on the CDR3 plus reference TRBV19 and TRBJ2-6, the full variable domain is DGGITQSPKYLFRKEGQNVTLSCEQNLNHDAMYWYRQDPGQGLRLIYYSQIVNDFQKGDIAEGYSVSREKKESFPLTVTSAQKNPTAFYLCASSLTEPSGANVLTFGAGSRLTVL.

This rearrangement joins TRBV11-2 to TRBJ2-5, with 9 nucleotides matching TRBD1. The junction had 8 bases not matched to a gene; V was cut back by 5 bases and J by 4 bases. Germline CDR1 reads SGHAT; CDR2 reads FQNNGV. CDR3 length: 15 amino acids. CDR3 protein: CASSPGGQGAETQYF. The CDR3 region has the DNA TGTGCCAGCAGCCCGGGGGGACAGGGTGCAGAGACCCAGTACTTC.

The rearrangement links TRBV6-6 to TRBJ1-1, with D maybe TRBD1 (5 bases). The V gene's germline CDR1 is MNHNY and CDR2 SVGAGI (reference sequence). V lost 5 bases, J lost 2 bases, and 12 bases lay in between. This CDR3 has 14 amino acids. CDR3 amino acids: CASSPRQRNTEAFF. The CDR3, as DNA: TGTGCCAGCAGTCCTCGACAGAGAAACACTGAAGCTTTCTTT.

V is TRBV2 and J is TRBJ2-2, with 12 positions matching TRBD2. Germline loops: CDR1 SNHLY, CDR2 FYNNEI. Trimming at V came to 6 bases and at J to 0 bases, leaving 2 bases not matched to a gene. This CDR3 comprises 16 residues. The CDR3, as DNA: TGTGCCAGCAGAAGGACTAGCGGGACGAACACCGGGGAGCTGTTTTTT. It encodes CASRRTSGTNTGELFF. The complete variable domain, with remaining parts taken from reference TRBV2 and TRBJ2-2, reads EPEVTQTPSHQVTQMGQEVILRCVPISNHLYFYWYRQILGQKVEFLVSFYNNEISEKSEIFDDQFSVERPDGSNFTLKIRSTKLEDSAMYFCASRRTSGTNTGELFFGEGSRLTVL.

The chain recombines TRBV4-1 with TRBJ2-5, with D possibly TRBD1 on 6 matching bases. V gave up 3 bases and J gave up 4 bases, with 15 bases separating them. The CDR3 is 15 residues long. Germline V lookup: CDR1 MGHRA, CDR2 YSYEKL. CDR3 sequence reads: CASSHSDSQGETQYF. DNA for the CDR3: TGCGCCAGCAGCCACTCGGACAGCCAGGGAGAGACCCAGTACTTC.

The V and J genes are TRBV5-6 and TRBJ1-1; D remains ambiguous. V shed 4 bases and J shed 1 base, with 14 bases lying between them. Germline V gene data show CDR1 as SGHDT and CDR2 as YYEEEE. The CDR3 extends over 15 amino acids. The CDR3 sequence is CASSTYRGKNTEAFF. CDR3 DNA: TGTGCCAGCAGCACGTACCGGGGAAAGAACACTGAAGCTTTCTTT.

V gene TRBV6-1 combines with J gene TRBJ2-5, with 7 nucleotides matching TRBD1. The better agreement between TRBJ2-7 and the DNA end casts doubt on the J call. Looked up from germline, CDR1 is MNHNS and CDR2 is SASEGT. CDR3 length equals 15 residues. CDR3 loop: CASSESPGQSYEQYF. CDR3 DNA sequence: TGTGCCAGCAGTGAGTCCCCGGGACAGTCCTACGAGCAGTACTTC.